The clone carrying this T cell receptor beta chain was seen just once. Germline V lookup: CDR1 LNHDA, CDR2 SQIVND (reference sequence). The CDR3 runs 14 residues. Deletions cut 9 bases from V and 5 bases from J, with 17 bases between. This sample stems from a study of blood T cell repertoires in COVID-19. Study-level information: The United States, Italy and Spain were the sources of the acute and convalescent COVID-19 samples.

The data were produced by immunoSEQ multiplex PCR, yet TCRdb's version contains in-frame clones alone and is incomplete. The data hold around 320,000 clones, with around 89% observed a single time. The TCR was taken from a woman aged 25 to 39 who had recovered from COVID-19. What was sequenced was peripheral blood. J is TRBJ1-5 and V is TRBV19, with D possibly being TRBD1 (5 bases). CDR3 region: CASGVAGGDQPQHF. The CDR3 region has the DNA TGTGCCAGCGGCGTTGCGGGGGGGGATCAGCCCCAGCATTTT.